The clone carrying this T cell receptor (beta chain) ranks as medium-sized. The entry originates in a study of OX40 agonist ivuxolimab in advanced cancers. TCRdb's table, derived via immunoSEQ multiplex PCR, lists solely in-frame clones and lacks some. The sample lists 20,000 to 25,000 clones; about 85% were seen once. Trimming removed 5 bases from V and 8 bases from J; junction bases left unmatched: 6. CDR1 is MGHDK and CDR2 is SYGVNS in the germline V gene. This CDR3 spans 13 amino acids. The V gene is TRBV25-1, the J gene TRBJ1-2; 9 bases are shared with TRBD1. The sample in question was CD4+ or CD8+ T cells sorted from blood, obtained in a trial of the OX40 agonist ivuxolimab. This sequence originates from an adult with an advanced solid tumor such as melanoma, head and neck, liver or kidney cancer. The CDR3 DNA reads TGTGCCAGCAGTCCCGGGACAGGGTTCGGCTACACCTTC. Encoded protein: CASSPGTGFGYTF.